Listed below are T cell receptor beta chains from one sample, sequenced in a study of blood T cell repertoires in COVID-19. Assay: immunoSEQ multiplex PCR; the TCRdb copy retains only in-frame clones and omits some. The repertoire holds 350,000 to 450,000 clones, with about 89% as singletons. Sequenced input: PBMCs or T cells enriched from blood (not recorded which). These receptors all stem from a middle-aged woman who had been exposed to COVID-19. Both conserved end residues are part of each CDR3. Each record gives: clone size, J gene, D gene, V gene, CDR3 DNA, CDR3 protein. The D gene is left open where the match is weak. Some rows mark clone size as missing; the rest say once, few, many or name a class of expanded clone.

abundance: -
j_gene: TRBJ2-1
d_gene: TRBD1
v_gene: TRBV9
CDR3nt: TGTGCCAGCAGCGGACAGGGACGGACACACAATGAGCAGTTCTTC
CDR3aa: CASSGQGRTHNEQFF

abundance: once
j_gene: TRBJ1-6
d_gene: TRBD1
v_gene: TRBV2
CDR3nt: TGTGCCAGCAGGTCCGGGACAGCTAATTCACCCCTCCACTTT
CDR3aa: CASRSGTANSPLHF

abundance: once
j_gene: TRBJ2-1
d_gene: TRBD1
v_gene: TRBV10-2
CDR3nt: TGCGCCAGCAGCGCGACAGGGCCGGAGCAGTTCTTC
CDR3aa: CASSATGPEQFF

abundance: -
j_gene: TRBJ1-1
d_gene: -
v_gene: TRBV5-4
CDR3nt: TGTGCCAGCAGCTTGGGCCCAAGGGGCCGGTTGGACACTGAAGCTTTCTTT
CDR3aa: CASSLGPRGRLDTEAFF

abundance: -
j_gene: TRBJ2-7
d_gene: -
v_gene: TRBV30
CDR3nt: TGTGCCTGGAGTGGGGGAGAGTTGGAATACTTC
CDR3aa: CAWSGGELEYF

abundance: -
j_gene: TRBJ1-5
d_gene: -
v_gene: TRBV21-1
CDR3nt: TGTGCCAGCAGCAAAGTACAGGGATCTCAGCCCCAGCATTTT
CDR3aa: CASSKVQGSQPQHF

abundance: -
j_gene: TRBJ1-2
d_gene: -
v_gene: TRBV4-3
CDR3nt: TGCGCCAGCAGCCAAGAGGGCAGGATGGACTACACCTTC
CDR3aa: CASSQEGRMDYTF

abundance: -
j_gene: TRBJ2-7
d_gene: -
v_gene: TRBV12-3/TRBV12-4
CDR3nt: TGTGCCAGCAGTTTTAATCGTTACGAGCAGTACTTC
CDR3aa: CASSFNRYEQYF

abundance: -
j_gene: TRBJ2-5
d_gene: TRBD2
v_gene: TRBV7-8
CDR3nt: TGTGCCAGCAGCTTAGGAAATAGCGGGAGGGGTCAAGAGACCCAGTACTTC
CDR3aa: CASSLGNSGRGQETQYF

abundance: -
j_gene: TRBJ2-1
d_gene: -
v_gene: TRBV14
CDR3nt: TGTGCCAGCAGCCAAGTGTTAGCAGGGGGGCAAGGGGATGAGCAGTTCTTC
CDR3aa: CASSQVLAGGQGDEQFF

abundance: -
j_gene: TRBJ2-3
d_gene: -
v_gene: TRBV7-9
CDR3nt: TGTGCCAGCAGCTTACCTACGGGGGTCGGAGGCACAGATACGCAGTATTTT
CDR3aa: CASSLPTGVGGTDTQYF

abundance: -
j_gene: TRBJ2-1
d_gene: -
v_gene: TRBV12-3/TRBV12-4
CDR3nt: TGTGCCAGCAGTCCTTCCGATGAGCAGTTCTTC
CDR3aa: CASSPSDEQFF

abundance: -
j_gene: TRBJ2-5
d_gene: TRBD2
v_gene: TRBV7-9
CDR3nt: TGTGCCAGCAGCACAATCCTAGCGGGGAGGGAGACCCAGTACTTC
CDR3aa: CASSTILAGRETQYF

abundance: -
j_gene: TRBJ2-1
d_gene: TRBD2
v_gene: TRBV7-2
CDR3nt: TGTGCCAGCAGCTTAGGAGCGGGAGACTACAATGAGCAGTTCTTC
CDR3aa: CASSLGAGDYNEQFF

abundance: -
j_gene: TRBJ1-5
d_gene: -
v_gene: TRBV7-6
CDR3nt: TGTGCCAGCAGCAAATCAGGAGGTCGAAATCAGCCCCAGCATTTT
CDR3aa: CASSKSGGRNQPQHF

abundance: -
j_gene: TRBJ1-2
d_gene: TRBD1
v_gene: TRBV5-4
CDR3nt: TGTGCCAGCAGCCCGACAGGGGGCGATGGCTACACCTTC
CDR3aa: CASSPTGGDGYTF

abundance: -
j_gene: TRBJ2-6
d_gene: TRBD2
v_gene: TRBV5-1
CDR3nt: TGCGCCAGCAGCCCGGGAGGCATCTCTGGGGCCAACGTCCTGACTTTC
CDR3aa: CASSPGGISGANVLTF

abundance: -
j_gene: TRBJ2-3
d_gene: TRBD2
v_gene: TRBV7-3
CDR3nt: TGTGCCAGCAGCCCGAGTAGCGGGAGTGCAGATACGCAGTATTTT
CDR3aa: CASSPSSGSADTQYF

abundance: -
j_gene: TRBJ2-1
d_gene: TRBD2
v_gene: TRBV6-2/TRBV6-3
CDR3nt: TGTGCCAGCAGTTCCGGGACTAGCGGGCTCTACAATGAGCAGTTCTTC
CDR3aa: CASSSGTSGLYNEQFF

abundance: once
j_gene: TRBJ2-1
d_gene: -
v_gene: TRBV4-3
CDR3nt: TGCGCCAGCAGCCAAGTGCCGGTGAGTGAGCAGTTCTTC
CDR3aa: CASSQVPVSEQFF

abundance: -
j_gene: TRBJ2-3
d_gene: -
v_gene: TRBV7-9
CDR3nt: TGTGCCAGCAGCCCACGGCCGGGGAGCACAGATACGCAGTATTTT
CDR3aa: CASSPRPGSTDTQYF

abundance: -
j_gene: TRBJ1-4
d_gene: -
v_gene: TRBV19
CDR3nt: TGTGCCAGTATACCTGAGCGGCCTAATGAAAAACTGTTTTTT
CDR3aa: CASIPERPNEKLFF

abundance: -
j_gene: TRBJ1-1
d_gene: -
v_gene: TRBV2
CDR3nt: TGTGCCAGCAGTGAATACAGGAACACTGAAGCTTTCTTT
CDR3aa: CASSEYRNTEAFF

abundance: -
j_gene: TRBJ2-5
d_gene: -
v_gene: TRBV7-9
CDR3nt: TGTGCCAGCAGCCTCCTTCAAGAGACCCAGTACTTC
CDR3aa: CASSLLQETQYF

abundance: -
j_gene: TRBJ2-1
d_gene: -
v_gene: TRBV19
CDR3nt: TGTGCCAGTAGTGTGGGGGGACGGACCTACAATGAGCAGTTCTTC
CDR3aa: CASSVGGRTYNEQFF

abundance: -
j_gene: TRBJ1-5
d_gene: -
v_gene: TRBV5-8
CDR3nt: TGTGGTTCGACCTGGGACATATTAAGCAATCAGCCCCAGCATTTT
CDR3aa: CGSTWDILSNQPQHF

abundance: -
j_gene: TRBJ2-5
d_gene: TRBD2
v_gene: TRBV3-1/TRBV3-2
CDR3nt: TGTGCCAGCAGCCCTCGACTAGCGGGAGGGCCGGTGGAGACCCAGTACTTC
CDR3aa: CASSPRLAGGPVETQYF

abundance: -
j_gene: TRBJ2-3
d_gene: TRBD2
v_gene: TRBV5-1
CDR3nt: TGCGCCAGCAGGGGACGGACTAGCGGGGGGGCCTTGGTAGGCACAGATACGCAGTATTTT
CDR3aa: CASRGRTSGGALVGTDTQYF

abundance: -
j_gene: TRBJ1-5
d_gene: TRBD1
v_gene: TRBV5-1
CDR3nt: TGCGCCAGCAGCTTGGCGACAGGGCCGAATCAGCCCCAGCATTTT
CDR3aa: CASSLATGPNQPQHF

abundance: -
j_gene: TRBJ2-5
d_gene: TRBD2
v_gene: TRBV4-2
CDR3nt: TGTGCCAGCAGCCAAGGGGGTAGCGGGGGGTACCAAGAGACCCAGTACTTC
CDR3aa: CASSQGGSGGYQETQYF

abundance: -
j_gene: TRBJ2-5
d_gene: TRBD1
v_gene: TRBV18
CDR3nt: TGTGCCAGCTCAACCGGACAGGGGGCCGCCGAGACCCAGTACTTC
CDR3aa: CASSTGQGAAETQYF

abundance: -
j_gene: TRBJ1-2
d_gene: TRBD1
v_gene: TRBV12-3/TRBV12-4
CDR3nt: TGTGCCAGCAGTTTCCGACAGGGCGGAGGCTACACCTTC
CDR3aa: CASSFRQGGGYTF

abundance: -
j_gene: TRBJ1-1
d_gene: TRBD1
v_gene: TRBV6-5
CDR3nt: TGTGCCAGCAGTTGGGGGACAGGGGAAGCTTTCTTT
CDR3aa: CASSWGTGEAFF

abundance: -
j_gene: TRBJ2-3
d_gene: -
v_gene: TRBV7-2
CDR3nt: TGTGCCAGCAGCTTAGGAGGGACTGGCACAGATACGCAGTATTTT
CDR3aa: CASSLGGTGTDTQYF

abundance: -
j_gene: TRBJ2-7
d_gene: -
v_gene: TRBV5-1
CDR3nt: TGCGCCAGCAGCAAGACAGTTACCTACGAGCAGTACTTC
CDR3aa: CASSKTVTYEQYF

abundance: few
j_gene: TRBJ2-1
d_gene: TRBD2
v_gene: TRBV30
CDR3nt: TGTGCCTGCTTATATGGAGCGGGAGCAAATGAGCAGTTCTTC
CDR3aa: CACLYGAGANEQFF

abundance: -
j_gene: TRBJ2-5
d_gene: TRBD2
v_gene: TRBV10-3
CDR3nt: TGTGCCATCAGTGAGCCAGGTACTAGCGGGAGGAACCAAGAGACCCAGTACTTC
CDR3aa: CAISEPGTSGRNQETQYF

abundance: -
j_gene: TRBJ2-1
d_gene: -
v_gene: TRBV6-2/TRBV6-3
CDR3nt: TGTGCCAGCAGCCTACCGGGGGACGTCCATAATGAGCAGTTCTTC
CDR3aa: CASSLPGDVHNEQFF

abundance: once
j_gene: TRBJ1-3
d_gene: -
v_gene: TRBV27
CDR3nt: TGTGCCAGCAGTTTATCGCAGGGGTCTGGAAACACCATATATTTT
CDR3aa: CASSLSQGSGNTIYF

abundance: once
j_gene: TRBJ2-3
d_gene: TRBD2
v_gene: TRBV18
CDR3nt: TGTGCCAGCTCACCAGAGCTAGCGGGAGTCCCAGATACGCAGTATTTT
CDR3aa: CASSPELAGVPDTQYF

abundance: -
j_gene: TRBJ1-2
d_gene: -
v_gene: TRBV3-1/TRBV3-2
CDR3nt: TGTGCCAGCAGCCCCTCTGGGCAGGGCAGCTACACCTTC
CDR3aa: CASSPSGQGSYTF

abundance: -
j_gene: TRBJ1-2
d_gene: -
v_gene: TRBV6-5
CDR3nt: TGTGCCAGCAGTTCCCAACGGGGGGCGGAGACTGGCTACACCTTC
CDR3aa: CASSSQRGAETGYTF

abundance: -
j_gene: TRBJ1-1
d_gene: TRBD1
v_gene: TRBV30
CDR3nt: TGTGCCTGGACCCGGGACAGGGGGGGAGCTTTCTTT
CDR3aa: CAWTRDRGGAFF

abundance: -
j_gene: TRBJ2-7
d_gene: -
v_gene: TRBV7-8
CDR3nt: TGTGCCAGCAGCTCATTAGGTACGGGGGACGAGCAGTACTTC
CDR3aa: CASSSLGTGDEQYF

abundance: once
j_gene: TRBJ2-1
d_gene: TRBD2
v_gene: TRBV10-3
CDR3nt: TGTGCCATCAGTGGTCATATGACTAGCGGGAGGACTCATTTTCCCAATGAGCAGTTCTTC
CDR3aa: CAISGHMTSGRTHFPNEQFF

abundance: -
j_gene: TRBJ1-2
d_gene: TRBD1
v_gene: TRBV6-5
CDR3nt: TGTGCCAGCAGGGACAGGAGGTACCATGGCTACACCTTC
CDR3aa: CASRDRRYHGYTF